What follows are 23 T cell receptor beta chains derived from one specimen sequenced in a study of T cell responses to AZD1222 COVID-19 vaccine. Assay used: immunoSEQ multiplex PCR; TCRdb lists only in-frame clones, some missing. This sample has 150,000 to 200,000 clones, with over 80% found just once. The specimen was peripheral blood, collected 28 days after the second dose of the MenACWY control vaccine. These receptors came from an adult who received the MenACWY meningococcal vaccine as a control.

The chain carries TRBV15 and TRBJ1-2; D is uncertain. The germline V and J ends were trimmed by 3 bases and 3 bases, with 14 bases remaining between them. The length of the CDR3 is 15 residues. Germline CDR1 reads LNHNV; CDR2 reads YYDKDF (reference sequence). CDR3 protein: CATSSPSDGDYGYTF. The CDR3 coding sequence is TGTGCCACCAGCAGTCCATCCGACGGGGACTATGGCTACACCTTC.

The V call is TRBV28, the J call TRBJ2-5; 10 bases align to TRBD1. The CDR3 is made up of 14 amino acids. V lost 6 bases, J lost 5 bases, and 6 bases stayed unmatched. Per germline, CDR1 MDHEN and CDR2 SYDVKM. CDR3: CASRTGTGAETQYF. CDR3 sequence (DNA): TGTGCCAGCAGGACCGGGACAGGGGCGGAGACCCAGTACTTC.

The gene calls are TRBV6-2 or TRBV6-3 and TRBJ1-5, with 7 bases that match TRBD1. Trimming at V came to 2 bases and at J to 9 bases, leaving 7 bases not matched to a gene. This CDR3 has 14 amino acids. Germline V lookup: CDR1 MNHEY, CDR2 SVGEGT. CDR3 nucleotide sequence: TGTGCCAGCAGTTACGGGACAGTTCAATGGCCCCAGCATTTT. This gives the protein CASSYGTVQWPQHF.

Here the CDR3 reads CASSPQGLGNTGELFF. DNA for the CDR3: TGTGCCAGCAGCCCCCAGGGGTTGGGGAACACCGGGGAGCTGTTTTTT. The chain employs TRBV7-2 and TRBJ2-2; D might be TRBD1 (6 bases). Germline CDR1 SGHTA, CDR2 FQGNSA. This CDR3 spans 16 amino acids. V was pared by 5 bases and J by 1 base, with 14 bases between.

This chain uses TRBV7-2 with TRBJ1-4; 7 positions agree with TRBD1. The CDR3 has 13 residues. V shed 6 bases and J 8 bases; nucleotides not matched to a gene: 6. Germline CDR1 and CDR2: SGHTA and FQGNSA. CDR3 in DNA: TGTGCCAGCAGATTTACAGGGGCCGAAAAACTGTTTTTT. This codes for CASRFTGAEKLFF.

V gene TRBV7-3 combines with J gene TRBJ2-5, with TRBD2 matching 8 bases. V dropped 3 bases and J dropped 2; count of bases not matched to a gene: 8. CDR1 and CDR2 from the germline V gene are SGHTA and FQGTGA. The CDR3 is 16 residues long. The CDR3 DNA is TGTGCCAGCAGCTTGTTTCAGCGGGAGTTACAAGAGACCCAGTACTTC. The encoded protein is CASSLFQRELQETQYF.

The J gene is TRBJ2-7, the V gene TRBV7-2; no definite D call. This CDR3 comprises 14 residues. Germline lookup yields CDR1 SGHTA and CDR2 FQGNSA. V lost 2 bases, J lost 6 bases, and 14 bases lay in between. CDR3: CASSLRFLHREQYF. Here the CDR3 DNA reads TGTGCCAGCAGCTTACGCTTTCTCCACCGCGAGCAGTACTTC.

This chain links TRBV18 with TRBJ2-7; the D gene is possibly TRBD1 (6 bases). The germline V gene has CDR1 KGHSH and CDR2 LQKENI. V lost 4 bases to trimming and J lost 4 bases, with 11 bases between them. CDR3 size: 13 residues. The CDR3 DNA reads TGTGCCAGCTCACTGCAGGACAGATACGAGCAGTACTTC. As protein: CASSLQDRYEQYF.

CDR3 protein: CAWSFQGTAYGYTF. The DNA of the CDR3 is TGTGCCTGGAGTTTTCAGGGGACAGCCTATGGCTACACCTTC. The chain combines TRBV30 with TRBJ1-2; 7 nucleotides agree with TRBD1. In germline, CDR1 is GTSNPN, CDR2 SVGIG (reference sequence). The CDR3 runs to 14 residues. The J segment lost 4 bases and the V segment lost 2 bases, leaving 7 bases of the junction unmatched.

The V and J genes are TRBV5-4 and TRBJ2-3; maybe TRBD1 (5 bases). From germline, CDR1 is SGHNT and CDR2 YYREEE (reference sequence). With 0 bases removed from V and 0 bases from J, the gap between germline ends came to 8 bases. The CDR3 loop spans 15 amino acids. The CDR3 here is CASSLVTGSTDTQYF. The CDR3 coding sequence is TGTGCCAGCAGCTTGGTCACAGGTAGCACAGATACGCAGTATTTT.

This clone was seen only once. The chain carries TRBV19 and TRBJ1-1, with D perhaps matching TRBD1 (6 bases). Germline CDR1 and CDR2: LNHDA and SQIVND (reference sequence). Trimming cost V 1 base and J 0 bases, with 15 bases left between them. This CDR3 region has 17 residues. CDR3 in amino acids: CASSIAQGRGLNTEAFF. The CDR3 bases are TGTGCCAGTAGTATAGCACAGGGAAGGGGGTTGAACACTGAAGCTTTCTTT.

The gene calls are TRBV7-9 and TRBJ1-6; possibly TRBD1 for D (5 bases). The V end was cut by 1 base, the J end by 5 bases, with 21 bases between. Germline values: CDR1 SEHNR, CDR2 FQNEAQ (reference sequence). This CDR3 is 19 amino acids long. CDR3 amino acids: CASSLESGDSLIDNSPLHF. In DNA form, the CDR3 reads TGTGCCAGCAGCTTAGAGTCCGGAGACAGCCTCATAGATAATTCACCCCTCCACTTT.

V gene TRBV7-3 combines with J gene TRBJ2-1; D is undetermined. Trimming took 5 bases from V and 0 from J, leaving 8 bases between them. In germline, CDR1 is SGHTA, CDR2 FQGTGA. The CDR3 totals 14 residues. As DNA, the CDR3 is TGTGCCAGCAGCCCCGGTAGCTCCTACAATGAGCAGTTCTTC. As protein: CASSPGSSYNEQFF.

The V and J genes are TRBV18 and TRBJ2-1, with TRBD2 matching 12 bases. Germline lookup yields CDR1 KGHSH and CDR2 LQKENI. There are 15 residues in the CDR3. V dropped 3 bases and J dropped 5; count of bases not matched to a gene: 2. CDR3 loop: CASSPRLAGDNEQFF. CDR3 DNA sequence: TGTGCCAGCTCACCGCGACTAGCGGGAGACAATGAGCAGTTCTTC.

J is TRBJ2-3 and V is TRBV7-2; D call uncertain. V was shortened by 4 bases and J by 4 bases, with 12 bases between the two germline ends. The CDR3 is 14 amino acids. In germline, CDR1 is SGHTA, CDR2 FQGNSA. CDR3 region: CASSSHLVPDTQYF. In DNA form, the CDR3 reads TGTGCCAGCAGCTCCCATCTAGTCCCAGATACGCAGTATTTT.

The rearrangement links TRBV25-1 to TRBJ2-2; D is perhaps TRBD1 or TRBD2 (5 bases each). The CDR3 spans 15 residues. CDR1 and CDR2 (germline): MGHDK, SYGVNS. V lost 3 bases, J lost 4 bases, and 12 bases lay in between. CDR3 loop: CASSEGPTITGELFF. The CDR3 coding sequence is TGTGCCAGCAGTGAGGGACCTACGATCACCGGGGAGCTGTTTTTT.

CDR3 DNA sequence: TGTGCCAGCAGCGTAGGGGGGAACGAGCAGTACTTC. Translation: CASSVGGNEQYF. The V gene is TRBV9, the J gene TRBJ2-7; D is possibly TRBD1 or TRBD2 (5 bases each). This CDR3 has 12 residues. V was shortened by 0 bases and J by 5 bases, with 6 bases between the two germline ends. Germline loops: CDR1 SGDLS, CDR2 YYNGEE.

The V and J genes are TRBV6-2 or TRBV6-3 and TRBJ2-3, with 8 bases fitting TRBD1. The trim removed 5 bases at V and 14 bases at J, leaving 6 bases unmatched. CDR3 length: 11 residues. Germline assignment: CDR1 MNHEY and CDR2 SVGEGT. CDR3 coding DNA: TGTGCCAGCAGTGACCGGGACAGGTGGTATTTT. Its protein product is CASSDRDRWYF.

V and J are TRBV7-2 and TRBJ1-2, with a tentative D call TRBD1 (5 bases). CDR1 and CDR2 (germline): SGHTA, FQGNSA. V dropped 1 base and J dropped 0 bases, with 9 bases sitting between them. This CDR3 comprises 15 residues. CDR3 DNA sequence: TGTGCCAGCAGCTTAGGGGACGGAGCTAACTATGGCTACACCTTC. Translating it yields CASSLGDGANYGYTF.

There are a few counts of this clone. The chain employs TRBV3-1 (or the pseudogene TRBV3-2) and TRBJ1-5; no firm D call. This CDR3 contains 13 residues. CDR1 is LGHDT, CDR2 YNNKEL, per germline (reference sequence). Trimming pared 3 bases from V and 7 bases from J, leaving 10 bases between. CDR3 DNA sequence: TGTGCCAGCAGCCAGATGAGCCTACAGCCCCAGCATTTT. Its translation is CASSQMSLQPQHF.

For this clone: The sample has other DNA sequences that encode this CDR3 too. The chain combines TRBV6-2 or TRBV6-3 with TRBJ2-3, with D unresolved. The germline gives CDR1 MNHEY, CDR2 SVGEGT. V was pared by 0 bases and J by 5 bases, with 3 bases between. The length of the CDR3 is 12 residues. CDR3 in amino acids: CASSYSKDTQYF. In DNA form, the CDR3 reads TGTGCCAGCAGTTACTCGAAAGATACGCAGTATTTT.

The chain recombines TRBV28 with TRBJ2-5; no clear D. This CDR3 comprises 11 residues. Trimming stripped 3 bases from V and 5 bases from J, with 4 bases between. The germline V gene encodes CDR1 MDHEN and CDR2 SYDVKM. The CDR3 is CASSLRETQYF. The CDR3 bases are TGTGCCAGCAGTTTGAGGGAGACCCAGTACTTC. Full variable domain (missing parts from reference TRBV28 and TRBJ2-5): DVKVTQSSRYLVKRTGEKVFLECVQDMDHENMFWYRQDPGLGLRLIYFSYDVKMKEKGDIPEGYSVSREKKERFSLILESASTNQTSMYLCASSLRETQYFGPGTRLLVL.

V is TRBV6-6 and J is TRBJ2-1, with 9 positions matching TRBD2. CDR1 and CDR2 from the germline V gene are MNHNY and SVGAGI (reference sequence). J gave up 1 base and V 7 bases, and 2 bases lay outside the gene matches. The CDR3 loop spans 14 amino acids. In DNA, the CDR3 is TGTGCCAGCACGGCGGGAGGGTCCTACAATGAGCAGTTCTTC. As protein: CASTAGGSYNEQFF.